The rows below give T cell receptor beta chains drawn from one sample of a study of T cell changes during pregnancy in multiple sclerosis. Clones were read by immunoSEQ multiplex PCR, and TCRdb kept only the in-frame ones, dropping some. Of about 83,000 clones in the sample, 90% to 95% were seen once. Source: peripheral blood, taken in the second trimester of pregnancy. These receptors came from a female donor with multiple sclerosis, enrolled in a pregnancy study. Each CDR3 is given with its conserved first and last residue. A D gene is named only where the DNA matches it firmly. Size is omitted from some rows. Given values are once, few, many or a class for expanded clones.

>NA|TRBV5-1|TRBJ1-1|NA
TGCGCCAGCAGCCTGGACAGGAACACTGAAGCTTTCTTT
CASSLDRNTEAFF
>TRBD1|TRBV19|TRBJ2-7|NA
TGTGCCAGTAGTCCGGGACAGGGGGCCTACGAGCAGTACTTC
CASSPGQGAYEQYF
>NA|TRBV28|TRBJ2-7|NA
TGTGCCACCCACGAAAGAGGCTCCTCCTACGAGCAGTACTTC
CATHERGSSYEQYF
>NA|TRBV28|TRBJ1-5|once
TGTGCCAGCACCGCGACGACAGCTTATAGCAATCAGCCCCAGCATTTT
CASTATTAYSNQPQHF
>NA|TRBV7-9|TRBJ2-7|NA
TGTGCCAGCAGCCCGAACAGGGACCTAGCCTACGTGCAGTACTTC
CASSPNRDLAYVQYF
>NA|TRBV19|TRBJ1-3|NA
TGTGCCAGTATCCAGGGTTTCGGAAACACCATATATTTT
CASIQGFGNTIYF
>TRBD1|TRBV30|TRBJ2-1|NA
TGTGCCTGTGACAGGGGGCATTACGATGAGCAGTTCTTC
CACDRGHYDEQFF
>TRBD2|TRBV4-2|TRBJ2-1|NA
TGTGCCAGCAGCCAAGACCCTAGCGGGGGAAAGTACAATGAGCAGTTCTTC
CASSQDPSGGKYNEQFF
>TRBD1|TRBV5-1|TRBJ2-7|NA
TGCGCCAGCAGCTTGGAAGGGGGCGCGGGTCACGAGCAGTACTTC
CASSLEGGAGHEQYF
>NA|TRBV7-9|TRBJ2-1|NA
TGTGCCAGCAGCTTATCCGGTTTCCGTCTTGTCAATGAGCAGTTCTTC
CASSLSGFRLVNEQFF
>TRBD1|TRBV25-1|TRBJ1-2|NA
TGTGCCAGCAGTGAATGGGGGGACAGGGGACGGCTAAGCTATGGCTACACCTTC
CASSEWGDRGRLSYGYTF
>TRBD2|TRBV27|TRBJ2-7|NA
TGTGCCAGCAGTTTGACCTGGACTAGCGGGGGATATAAGCCTTACGAGCAGTACTTC
CASSLTWTSGGYKPYEQYF
>NA|TRBV5-6|TRBJ1-2|NA
TGTGCCAGCAGCTTTCCCGCTAACTATGGCTACACCTTC
CASSFPANYGYTF
>TRBD2|TRBV25-1|TRBJ2-1|NA
TGTGCCAGCAGTTTAGGGACTAGCGGGGATAGCTCCTACAATGAGCAGTTCTTC
CASSLGTSGDSSYNEQFF
>TRBD1|TRBV6-1|TRBJ1-1|NA
TGTGCCAGCAGGGAGGACAGGGGGCGTAGTGAAGCTTTCTTT
CASREDRGRSEAFF
>TRBD1|TRBV5-6|TRBJ1-2|NA
TGTGCCAGCAGCGTCGGGACAGGGGGCATCTATGGCTACACCTTC
CASSVGTGGIYGYTF
>TRBD2|TRBV7-7|TRBJ2-2|NA
TGTGCCAGCAGCGGGGGGGGACTAGCGGGCACCGGGGAGCTGTTTTTT
CASSGGGLAGTGELFF
>NA|TRBV5-1|TRBJ1-2|NA
TGCGCCAGCAGCCACCTTGTGGGGGCCCGGGGAGGCTACACCTTC
CASSHLVGARGGYTF
>NA|TRBV5-5|TRBJ2-7|NA
TGTGCCAGCAGTCCTATGTGGGGGGCCTACGAGCAGTACTTC
CASSPMWGAYEQYF
>NA|TRBV27|TRBJ2-6|NA
TGTGCCAGCAGCGCCCCAGGGTTGTCGGCCAACGTCCTGACTTTC
CASSAPGLSANVLTF
>NA|TRBV6-1|TRBJ2-3|NA
TGTGCCAGCAGGACTAGCACAGATACGCAGTATTTT
CASRTSTDTQYF
>TRBD2|TRBV7-2|TRBJ2-1|NA
TGTGCCAGCATCCTTCGGCGGGGGAGCTCCTACAATGAGCAGTTCTTC
CASILRRGSSYNEQFF
>NA|TRBV2|TRBJ1-5|NA
TGTGCCAGCAAGGACAGTTTGTGGAGAGATCAGCCCCAGCATTTT
CASKDSLWRDQPQHF
>TRBD2|TRBV5-1|TRBJ2-7|NA
TGCGCCAGCAGCTCAGCTCCGGGACTAGCAGGGGCCTACGAGCAGTACTTC
CASSSAPGLAGAYEQYF
>TRBD2|TRBV13|TRBJ2-7|once
TGTGCCAGCAGCTTGGTCACGGGAGGGCCCCACGAGCAGTACTTC
CASSLVTGGPHEQYF
>NA|TRBV11-2|TRBJ2-7|NA
TGTGCCAGCAGCTTATTAACATCGGCCCGGACAGTCCGCGAGCAGTACTTC
CASSLLTSARTVREQYF
>NA|TRBV2|TRBJ1-2|NA
TGTGCCAGCAGTGGCCTAACAGGGCTGAGGGGCTACACCTTC
CASSGLTGLRGYTF
>TRBD1|TRBV6-5|TRBJ2-3|once
TGTGCCAGCAGTCATGCGACAGGGTGGACAGATACGCAGTATTTT
CASSHATGWTDTQYF
>NA|TRBV27|TRBJ2-1|NA
TGTGCCAGCAGTTTAAGCCCCCAGGGTGACAATGAGCAGTTCTTC
CASSLSPQGDNEQFF
>TRBD1|TRBV4-2|TRBJ2-7|NA
TGTGCCAGCAGCCAAGAACGGGACAGGGAGAGGGGTTTC
CASSQERDRERGF
>NA|TRBV5-1|TRBJ2-2|NA
TGCGCCAGCAGCCAATTCACCGGGGAGCTGTTTTTT
CASSQFTGELFF